Listed here is a single T cell receptor beta chain. The antigen remains unidentified. The sample comes from a study of OX40 agonist ivuxolimab in advanced cancers. Study-level information: Ivuxolimab is a fully human IgG2 antibody that activates OX40 (CD134). Every 2 weeks, ivuxolimab was infused into the patients intravenously at between 0.01 and 10 mg/kg. Cohort: approximately 79% men, mean age approximately 60, aged roughly 23 to 79. Study observations and caveats: Expansion of clones was among the lowest in partial responders at 0.1-3.0 mg/kg.

The CDR3 sequence is 15 residues long. The germline V and J ends were trimmed by 3 bases and 6 bases, with 17 bases remaining between them. Germline lookup yields CDR1 WNHNN and CDR2 SYGVQD (reference sequence). Method: immunoSEQ multiplex PCR; TCRdb's copy keeps in-frame clones and lacks some. Altogether 45,000 to 55,000 clones are present, roughly 92% being singletons, with the ten largest covering around 12%. The receptor comes from an adult with an advanced solid tumor such as melanoma, head and neck, liver or kidney cancer. This sequence joins TRBV10-1 and TRBJ1-2, with D tentatively TRBD1 (6 bases). The input for sequencing was CD4+ or CD8+ T cells sorted from blood, taken in a trial of the OX40 agonist ivuxolimab. The CDR3 DNA is TGCGCCAGCAGTGACTCCGTTTATACAGGGAATGGCTACACCTTC. It codes for CASSDSVYTGNGYTF.